The T cell receptor (beta chain) described here comes from a study of vaccination effects on CD4 cells after COVID-19. The study, taken as a whole, reports: Clones of infection and vaccine origin contracted markedly late after vaccination.

Clones were read by immunoSEQ multiplex PCR, and TCRdb kept only the in-frame ones, dropping some. The sample consists of tens of thousands of clones, roughly 72% of them appearing once. Note on this clone: Its antigen is not identified.

Expansion with viral peptide pools was applied to antigen-specific CD4+ T cells by the ViraFEST assay prior to sequencing. After more than 8 days in culture, the CD4+ T cells were isolated. Researchers reported culturing a few million PBMC in each well, adding around 9.6 IU/ml IL-2 and around 9.1 ug/ml peptides. CDR3 length: 13 residues. Germline assignment: CDR1 SGHDN and CDR2 FVKESK. Between the trimmed V and J ends, which lost 5 bases and 0 bases, there was a span of 7 bases. This chain joins TRBV14 and TRBJ1-1; D is ambiguous. This sample comprised CD4+ T cells from PBMCs cultured with HCoV-229E spike peptides, obtained before COVID-19 vaccination. This clonotype was sampled from a human donor who received a COVID-19 vaccine. The CDR3 reads CASSRYLNTEAFF. The CDR3 nucleotides read TGTGCCAGCAGCAGATATTTGAACACTGAAGCTTTCTTT.